This TCR beta chain was captured by sequencing in a study of beta chain features in type 1 diabetes. Study observations and caveats: All four CD4+ subsets from Type 1 diabetes patients carried moderately but significantly shorter TCRB CDR3s.

Of the isolated RNA, all was reverse transcribed, and so the sequenced material was expressed TCRB transcripts. TCRdb's table, derived via immunoSEQ multiplex PCR, lists solely in-frame clones and lacks some. The profile shows more than 250,000 clones, around 16% of them singletons. From germline, CDR1 is SQVTM and CDR2 ANQGSEA. CDR3 size: 11 residues. J was trimmed by 10 bases and V by 6 bases; bases with no gene match: 5. Details on this clone: Its antigen is unidentified.

This chain uses TRBV29-1 with TRBJ2-3; TRBD1 matches at 9 bases. This TCR was sampled from a man aged 18 to 29 with type 1 diabetes. The sequenced sample consisted of naive CD4+ T cells from blood. The CDR3 sequence: CSVMGQGAQYF. CDR3 sequence (DNA): TGCAGCGTCATGGGACAGGGAGCGCAGTATTTT.